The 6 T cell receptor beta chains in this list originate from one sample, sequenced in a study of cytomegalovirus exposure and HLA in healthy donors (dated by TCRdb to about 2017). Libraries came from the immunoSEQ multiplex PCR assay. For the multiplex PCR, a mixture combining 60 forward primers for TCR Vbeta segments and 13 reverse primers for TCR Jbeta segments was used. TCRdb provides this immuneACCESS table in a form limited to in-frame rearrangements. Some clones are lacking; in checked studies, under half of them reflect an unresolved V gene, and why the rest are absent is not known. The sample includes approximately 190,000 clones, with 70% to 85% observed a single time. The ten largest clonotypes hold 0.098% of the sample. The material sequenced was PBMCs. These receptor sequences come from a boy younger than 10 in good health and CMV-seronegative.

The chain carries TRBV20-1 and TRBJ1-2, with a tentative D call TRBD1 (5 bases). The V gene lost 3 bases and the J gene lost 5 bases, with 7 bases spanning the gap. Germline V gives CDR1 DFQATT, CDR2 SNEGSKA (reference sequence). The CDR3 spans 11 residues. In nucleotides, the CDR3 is TGCAGTGCTAGTGCAGGGTATGGCTACACCTTC. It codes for CSASAGYGYTF.

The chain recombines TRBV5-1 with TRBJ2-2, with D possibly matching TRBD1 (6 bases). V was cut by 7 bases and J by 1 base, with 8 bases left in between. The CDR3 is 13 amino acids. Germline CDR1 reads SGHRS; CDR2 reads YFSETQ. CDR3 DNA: TGCGCCAGCCGGGGACAGAACACCGGGGAGCTGTTTTTT. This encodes CASRGQNTGELFF.

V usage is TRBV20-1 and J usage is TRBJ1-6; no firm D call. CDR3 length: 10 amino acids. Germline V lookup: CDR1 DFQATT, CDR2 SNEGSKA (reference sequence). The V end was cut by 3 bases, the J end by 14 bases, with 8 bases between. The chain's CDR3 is CSARSKALHF. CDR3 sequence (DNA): TGCAGTGCTAGGAGTAAAGCCCTCCACTTT.

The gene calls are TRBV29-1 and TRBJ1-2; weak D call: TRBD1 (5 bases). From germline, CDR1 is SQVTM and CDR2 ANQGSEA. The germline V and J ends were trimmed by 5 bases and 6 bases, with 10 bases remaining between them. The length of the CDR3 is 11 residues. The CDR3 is CSVLGADGYTF. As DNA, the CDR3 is TGCAGCGTTCTAGGGGCGGATGGCTACACCTTC. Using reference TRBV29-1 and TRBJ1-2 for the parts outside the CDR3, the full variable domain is SAVISQKPSRDICQRGTSLTIQCQVDSQVTMMFWYRQQPGQSLTLIATANQGSEATYESGFVIDKFPISRPNLTFSTLTVSNMSPEDSSIYLCSVLGADGYTFGSGTRLTVV.

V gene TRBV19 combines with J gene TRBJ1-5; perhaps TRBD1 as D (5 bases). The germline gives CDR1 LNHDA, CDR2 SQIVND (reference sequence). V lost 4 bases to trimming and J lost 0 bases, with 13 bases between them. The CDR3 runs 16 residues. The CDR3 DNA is TGTGCCAGTAGTAGGGCGACAGAAAATAGCAATCAGCCCCAGCATTTT. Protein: CASSRATENSNQPQHF. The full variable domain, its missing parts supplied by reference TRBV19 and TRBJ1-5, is DGGITQSPKYLFRKEGQNVTLSCEQNLNHDAMYWYRQDPGQGLRLIYYSQIVNDFQKGDIAEGYSVSREKKESFPLTVTSAQKNPTAFYLCASSRATENSNQPQHFGDGTRLSIL.

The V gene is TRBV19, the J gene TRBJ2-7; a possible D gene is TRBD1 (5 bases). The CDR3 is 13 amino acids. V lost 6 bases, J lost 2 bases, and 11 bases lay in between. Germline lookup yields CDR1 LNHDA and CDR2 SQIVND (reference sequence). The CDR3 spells CASRPTGTYEQYF. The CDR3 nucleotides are TGTGCCAGTAGACCCACAGGAACCTACGAGCAGTACTTC. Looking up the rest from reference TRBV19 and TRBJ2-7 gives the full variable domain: DGGITQSPKYLFRKEGQNVTLSCEQNLNHDAMYWYRQDPGQGLRLIYYSQIVNDFQKGDIAEGYSVSREKKESFPLTVTSAQKNPTAFYLCASRPTGTYEQYFGPGTRLTVT.